This entry features one T cell receptor beta chain sequence. The source of the sample is a study of T cell responses to AZD1222 COVID-19 vaccine. The CDR3 length is 13 residues. CDR1 and CDR2 (germline): WNHNN, SYGVQD (reference sequence). Between the trimmed V and J ends, which lost 0 bases and 7 bases, there was a span of 7 bases. Assay used: immunoSEQ multiplex PCR; TCRdb lists only in-frame clones, some missing. The repertoire includes about 140,000 clones, roughly 90% of them detected once, and approximately 3.4% sits in the top ten. The specimen comprised peripheral blood, sampled on day 0 of AZD1222 vaccination. The V call is TRBV10-1, the J call TRBJ2-1, with D hard to call. The sequence came from an adult in good health. Written as DNA, the CDR3 is TGCGCCAGCAGTGAGTCGGGTGGGAATGAGCAGTTCTTC. It yields the protein CASSESGGNEQFF.